The 30 T cell receptor beta chains below were found in one sample sequenced in a study of early T cells in non-severe SARS-CoV-2 infection (dated by TCRdb to about 2021). The library was prepared using 5' RACE. The sample was run on a NextSeq 500. In-frame beta chains were kept once TCRdb had trimmed the public reads at Q25 with fastp and called clones with MiXCR. Each CDR3 protein appears once, grouped with its most common genes and DNA. The sample data list tens of thousands of distinct CDR3 sequences, and around 6.5% of these were observed just once. The top ten clones comprise approximately 3.6% of the sample. Specimen: whole blood, collected at baseline. The receptors derive from an adult who was a healthcare worker with PCR-confirmed SARS-CoV-2 infection or an uninfected control (not recorded which).

This clonotype was detected many times. The chain employs TRBV20-1 and TRBJ1-2, with 10 bases aligning to TRBD1. The CDR3 is made up of 12 amino acids. The germline gives CDR1 DFQATT, CDR2 SNEGSKA (reference sequence). V was clipped by 5 bases and J by 3 bases; unmatched bases: 0. The CDR3 DNA reads TGCAGTGCTGGGACAGGGGACTATGGCTACACCTTC. This sequence encodes CSAGTGDYGYTF.

The genes are TRBV5-6 and TRBJ2-3; D ambiguous. The ends were cut back, 1 base at V and 2 bases at J, with 11 bases in the middle. Germline V gives CDR1 SGHDT, CDR2 YYEEEE. This CDR3 is 15 amino acids long. The CDR3 DNA sequence: TGTGCCAGCAGCTTGAAAGTAAGCGTCACAGATACGCAGTATTTT. Amino acid sequence: CASSLKVSVTDTQYF.

This clonotype came up many times. The V gene is TRBV28, the J gene TRBJ1-5; no clear D gene. Germline V gene data show CDR1 as MDHEN and CDR2 as SYDVKM. Trimming stripped 2 bases from V and 1 base from J, with 6 bases between. This CDR3 region has 14 residues. CDR3 nucleotides: TGTGCCAGCAGTTTAACTGACAGCAATCAGCCCCAGCATTTT. This gives the protein CASSLTDSNQPQHF.

In its sample, this clonotype was seen a few times. The chain carries TRBV5-1 and TRBJ2-5; 7 bases fit TRBD1. The CDR3 has 14 amino acids. Per germline, CDR1 SGHRS and CDR2 YFSETQ. Trimming cost V 5 bases and J 4 bases; bases outside gene matches: 8. The CDR3 sequence: CASRYRTGRETQYF. The DNA for the CDR3 is TGCGCCAGCAGATATCGGACAGGCAGAGAGACCCAGTACTTC.

This clonotype was found many times. The genes are TRBV5-4 and TRBJ2-2, with D possibly being TRBD1 (6 bases). The ends were cut back, 3 bases at V and 3 bases at J, with 18 bases in the middle. The germline CDR1 and CDR2 sequences are SGHNT and YYREEE (reference sequence). This CDR3 is 17 amino acids long. CDR3 DNA: TGTGCCAGCAGCTATACACGGACAGCCCATTACACCGGGGAGCTGTTTTTT. Amino acid sequence: CASSYTRTAHYTGELFF.

The table lists this clonotype with many counts. This sequence joins TRBV3-1 and TRBJ2-1, with D perhaps TRBD1 (5 bases). Germline V lookup: CDR1 LGHDT, CDR2 YNNKEL (reference sequence). This CDR3 spans 15 amino acids. Trimming took off 3 bases at V and 5 bases at J, with 14 bases between the two ends. In DNA form, the CDR3 reads TGTGCCAGCAGCCATGCGTCAGGGTTCCACAATGAGCAGTTCTTC. Translated, it gives CASSHASGFHNEQFF.

This clonotype was seen ten or more times. The chain combines TRBV4-1 with TRBJ1-2; 8 bases fit TRBD1. This CDR3 spans 14 amino acids. Germline CDR1 reads MGHRA; CDR2 reads YSYEKL. V shed 5 bases and J 8 bases; nucleotides not matched to a gene: 10. CDR3 sequence (DNA): TGCGCCAGCAGCACCCGGACAGGGCGTCGGGGCTACACCTTC. Translated, it gives CASSTRTGRRGYTF.

This clonotype showed up just a few times. This chain joins TRBV6-6 and TRBJ1-4; D remains ambiguous. The germline gives CDR1 MNHNY, CDR2 SVGAGI (reference sequence). The length of the CDR3 is 16 residues. Deletions cut 2 bases from V and 3 bases from J, with 13 bases between. As DNA, the CDR3 is TGTGCCAGCAGTTACCCAACTAGAAGCGCTAATGAAAAACTGTTTTTT. This encodes CASSYPTRSANEKLFF.

This clonotype was picked up a small number of times. The chain uses TRBV19 and TRBJ2-3; D might be TRBD1 (6 bases). The CDR3 has 16 amino acids. V was clipped by 0 bases and J by 5 bases, with 15 bases between them. From germline, CDR1 is LNHDA and CDR2 SQIVND (reference sequence). CDR3 DNA sequence: TGTGCCAGTAGTATAGATCAAGGGGGAAACGGAGATACGCAGTATTTT. Translation gives CASSIDQGGNGDTQYF.

In this sample, this clonotype turned up many times. V and J are TRBV18 and TRBJ1-1; D remains ambiguous. There are 11 residues in the CDR3. Trimming left V 4 bases short and J 7 bases short, with 7 bases between. Germline V gene data show CDR1 as KGHSH and CDR2 as LQKENI. The CDR3 sequence is CASSRGSEAFF. DNA for the CDR3: TGTGCCAGCTCACGAGGGAGTGAAGCTTTCTTT. Full variable domain (outside the CDR3, taken from reference TRBV18 and TRBJ1-1): NAGVMQNPRHLVRRRGQEARLRCSPMKGHSHVYWYRQLPEEGLKFMVYLQKENIIDESGMPKERFSAEFPKEGPSILRIQQVVRGDSAAYFCASSRGSEAFFGQGTRLTVV.

This clonotype has ten or more counts. V gene TRBV11-3 combines with J gene TRBJ2-2; 8 bases are a match to TRBD2. Germline values: CDR1 SGHNT, CDR2 YENEEA. The CDR3 has 16 residues. J lost 6 bases, V lost 8 bases, and 14 bases had no gene match. CDR3 sequence: CASGQASGRVPGELFF. Here the CDR3 DNA reads TGTGCCAGCGGTCAGGCGAGCGGGAGAGTTCCCGGGGAGCTGTTTTTT.

This clonotype has more than one count but fewer than ten. The chain couples TRBV6-1 to TRBJ2-3; D might be TRBD1 (6 bases). The V gene's germline CDR1 is MNHNS and CDR2 SASEGT. Trimming shortened V by 3 bases and J by 1 base, and 8 bases separated the two germline ends. The CDR3 length is 14 residues. This chain's CDR3 is CASSDRTGTDTQYF. The CDR3 coding sequence is TGTGCCAGCAGTGATCGGACAGGCACAGATACGCAGTATTTT.

This clonotype was observed a handful of times. The rearrangement joins TRBV5-6 to TRBJ1-5; D is possibly TRBD1 (6 bases). CDR1 and CDR2 from the germline V gene are SGHDT and YYEEEE. V was pared by 2 bases and J by 2 bases, with 8 bases between. This CDR3 region has 14 residues. CDR3 coding DNA: TGTGCCAGCAGCTTAGGGGGGCGCAATCAGCCCCAGCATTTT. It codes for CASSLGGRNQPQHF.

In its sample, this clonotype was seen many times. CDR3 loop: CASSLYGEQFF. DNA for the CDR3: TGTGCCAGTAGCCTATATGGTGAGCAGTTCTTC. The V call is TRBV19, the J call TRBJ2-1; no definite D call. The CDR3 runs to 11 residues. CDR1 is LNHDA, CDR2 SQIVND, per germline (reference sequence). V was pared by 6 bases and J by 9 bases, with 9 bases between.

This clonotype was counted ten times or more. The rearrangement links TRBV7-6 to TRBJ2-2; TRBD2 agrees at 9 bases. Germline V gene data show CDR1 as SGHVS and CDR2 as FNYEAQ. The length of the CDR3 is 17 residues. V shed 0 bases and J 4 bases; nucleotides not matched to a gene: 6. The CDR3 spells CASSLAPGLASTGELFF. The CDR3 DNA reads as TGTGCCAGCAGCTTAGCCCCGGGACTAGCATCCACCGGGGAGCTGTTTTTT.

This clonotype was picked up a small number of times. The rearrangement links TRBV19 to TRBJ2-3; D remains ambiguous. CDR3 length equals 14 residues. The germline CDR1 and CDR2 sequences are LNHDA and SQIVND (reference sequence). V dropped 5 bases and J dropped 0 bases, with 9 bases sitting between them. CDR3 region: CASSGVYSTDTQYF. In DNA, the CDR3 is TGTGCCAGTAGTGGCGTATACAGCACAGATACGCAGTATTTT.

This clonotype showed up many times. The genes are TRBV20-1 and TRBJ2-1; 10 positions match TRBD2. This CDR3 region has 14 residues. J was trimmed by 0 bases and V by 6 bases; bases with no gene match: 2. CDR1 and CDR2 (germline): DFQATT, SNEGSKA (reference sequence). The CDR3 loop reads CSAPSGSSYNEQFF. In DNA, the CDR3 is TGCAGTGCCCCTAGCGGGAGCTCCTACAATGAGCAGTTCTTC.

The chain joins TRBV20-1 to TRBJ2-7; 7 positions match TRBD2. J gave up 4 bases and V 3 bases, and 12 bases lay outside the gene matches. The CDR3 runs to 15 residues. Germline V gene data show CDR1 as DFQATT and CDR2 as SNEGSKA (reference sequence). The CDR3 here is CSASTLLATLYEQYF. The CDR3, as DNA: TGCAGTGCTAGTACTTTACTAGCGACCCTATACGAGCAGTACTTC.

This clonotype was counted ten times or more. The rearrangement joins TRBV6-6 to TRBJ1-5, with TRBD1 as a possible D gene (5 bases). Per the germline V gene, CDR1 is MNHNY and CDR2 is SVGAGI (reference sequence). The CDR3 has 14 residues. The V end was cut by 10 bases, the J end by 2 bases, with 15 bases between. The CDR3 DNA is TGTGCCATCGCGTCAGGGTTGGGCAATCAGCCCCAGCATTTT. This translates into CAIASGLGNQPQHF.

This clonotype was observed many times. CDR3 in amino acids: CSAREDWSYNEQFF. The CDR3 coding sequence is TGCAGTGCTAGAGAAGATTGGTCCTACAATGAGCAGTTCTTC. The chain links TRBV20-1 to TRBJ2-1; D ambiguous. V lost 0 bases, J lost 1 base, and 7 bases lay in between. This CDR3 is built from 14 residues. The germline V gene encodes CDR1 DFQATT and CDR2 SNEGSKA (reference sequence).

This clonotype was seen ten or more times. The chain carries TRBV29-1 and TRBJ2-3; 7 bases fit TRBD2. Germline V gene sequence: CDR1 SQVTM, CDR2 ANQGSEA. This CDR3 is built from 13 residues. The J segment lost 3 bases and the V segment lost 4 bases, leaving 4 bases of the junction unmatched. The CDR3 DNA reads TGCAGCGTTGTCGGGGGGATGACAGATACGCAGTATTTT. Residues: CSVVGGMTDTQYF.

Ten or more counts support this clonotype. The chain is built from TRBV12-3 or TRBV12-4 and TRBJ2-2; TRBD2 aligns across 13 bases. The CDR3 loop spans 16 amino acids. The V and J ends lost 6 bases and 7 bases, in that order; junction bases with no gene match: 8. The CDR3 region is CASSPGLAGPVGELFF. The CDR3 DNA follows: TGTGCCAGCAGCCCGGGACTAGCGGGACCGGTCGGGGAGCTGTTTTTT.

This clonotype was seen ten or more times. The chain has TRBV6-2 or TRBV6-3 and TRBJ2-7; the D gene is possibly TRBD1 (6 bases). The CDR3 is 13 amino acids. CDR1 and CDR2 (germline): MNHEY, SVGEGT. V was shortened by 5 bases and J by 7 bases, with 15 bases between the two germline ends. The CDR3 sequence is CASSQQGAEEQYF. The CDR3 nucleotides are TGTGCCAGCAGTCAACAGGGAGCGGAAGAGCAGTACTTC.

The rearrangement joins TRBV5-1 to TRBJ2-1; D is ambiguous. From germline, CDR1 is SGHRS and CDR2 YFSETQ. V lost 1 base and J lost 4, with 12 bases in between. The CDR3 is 15 residues long. The CDR3 spells CASSLSGQKYNEQFF. CDR3 nucleotides: TGCGCCAGCAGCTTGAGTGGGCAGAAATACAATGAGCAGTTCTTC.

This clonotype has at least ten counts. The chain has TRBV5-4 and TRBJ1-1; TRBD1 is a possible D gene (5 bases). V was pared by 5 bases and J by 1 base, with 6 bases between. Germline V gene data show CDR1 as SGHNT and CDR2 as YYREEE (reference sequence). There are 12 residues in the CDR3. CDR3 in DNA: TGTGCCAGCAGTACAGGGAACACTGAAGCTTTCTTT. Its translation is CASSTGNTEAFF.

This clonotype was detected ten times or more. The genes are TRBV28 and TRBJ1-1; D unclear. The CDR3 extends over 14 amino acids. V gave up 6 bases and J gave up 0 bases, with 11 bases separating them. Per germline, CDR1 MDHEN and CDR2 SYDVKM. The CDR3 is CASRMHLMNTEAFF. The CDR3 DNA reads as TGTGCCAGCAGAATGCACCTGATGAACACTGAAGCTTTCTTT.

This clonotype was seen more than once but under ten times. The chain combines TRBV19 with TRBJ2-7, with 7 bases matching TRBD1. With 7 bases clipped from V and 2 bases from J, the junction kept 14 bases outside the gene matches. The CDR3 length is 16 residues. Germline V gene data show CDR1 as LNHDA and CDR2 as SQIVND (reference sequence). Written as DNA, the CDR3 is TGTGCCAGTACCCTTGGGTGGCAGGGGACAGCCTACGAGCAGTACTTC. It codes for CASTLGWQGTAYEQYF. The full variable domain, with the rest looked up from reference TRBV19 and TRBJ2-7, is DGGITQSPKYLFRKEGQNVTLSCEQNLNHDAMYWYRQDPGQGLRLIYYSQIVNDFQKGDIAEGYSVSREKKESFPLTVTSAQKNPTAFYLCASTLGWQGTAYEQYFGPGTRLTVT.

This sequence joins TRBV27 and TRBJ2-7, with 9 positions matching TRBD1. This CDR3 contains 16 residues. Trimming took 3 bases from V and 4 from J; bases not matched to a gene: 10. Looked up from germline, CDR1 is MNHEY and CDR2 is SMNVEV (reference sequence). This chain's CDR3 is CASSFGTGHSAYEQYF. The CDR3 DNA is TGTGCCAGCAGTTTTGGGACAGGGCATTCAGCTTACGAGCAGTACTTC.

This clonotype was seen ten or more times. The chain employs TRBV7-8 and TRBJ2-7; D possibly uses TRBD1 or TRBD2 (5 bases each). Per germline, CDR1 SGHVS and CDR2 FQNEAQ. This CDR3 contains 16 residues. V gave up 6 bases and J gave up 1 base, with 19 bases separating them. The CDR3 is CASSPGRQGVSYEQYF. Here the CDR3 DNA reads TGTGCCAGCAGTCCGGGACGCCAAGGGGTTTCCTACGAGCAGTACTTC.

This clonotype was recorded at least ten times. The chain uses TRBV7-2 and TRBJ2-7, with 7 bases identical to TRBD2. V was pared by 5 bases and J by 1 base, with 20 bases of the junction left unmatched. The CDR3 contains 19 residues. Germline V gene sequence: CDR1 SGHTA, CDR2 FQGNSA. In nucleotides, the CDR3 is TGTGCCAGCAGCCGATTGGGTCCAGCTAGCGGCCAGATATCCTACGAGCAGTACTTC. Translation gives CASSRLGPASGQISYEQYF.